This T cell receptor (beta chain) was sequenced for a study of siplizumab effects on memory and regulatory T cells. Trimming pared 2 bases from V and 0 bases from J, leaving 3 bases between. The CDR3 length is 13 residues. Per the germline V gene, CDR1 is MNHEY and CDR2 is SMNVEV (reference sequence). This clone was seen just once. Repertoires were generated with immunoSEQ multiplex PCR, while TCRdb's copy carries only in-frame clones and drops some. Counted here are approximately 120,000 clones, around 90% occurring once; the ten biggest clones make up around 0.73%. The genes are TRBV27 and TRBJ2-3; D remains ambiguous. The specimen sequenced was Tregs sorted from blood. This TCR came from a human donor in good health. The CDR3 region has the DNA TGTGCCAGCAGTTTAAGCAGCACAGATACGCAGTATTTT. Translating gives CASSLSSTDTQYF.